The 16 T cell receptor beta chains reported below all come from one sample, sequenced in a study of T cell repertoires in cytomegalovirus infection. These receptors have no known antigen. TCRdb re-derived calls from the reads in MiXCR, one entry per CDR3 protein. In the table there are some 800,000 distinct CDR3 sequences, roughly 28% of which are singletons. Here the sequenced sample was cultured CD8+ T cells from PBMCs, taken from culture after CMV antigen stimulation. These receptors all come from a human donor in good health (CMV status not recorded). Some clones in this sample may be carry-over from other donors' samples.

V usage is TRBV5-1 and J usage is TRBJ2-7; 9 bases line up with TRBD1. In germline, CDR1 is SGHRS, CDR2 YFSETQ. The CDR3 is made up of 16 amino acids. With V trimmed by 3 bases and J by 7 bases, 14 bases remained unmatched. The CDR3 bases are TGCGCCAGCAGCTGGGGGCCGGGACAGGGCTCGGCAGAGCAGTACTTC. Its protein product is CASSWGPGQGSAEQYF.

The chain joins TRBV4-1 to TRBJ1-2; D is uncertain. Trimming stripped 6 bases from V and 6 bases from J, with 14 bases between. CDR1 MGHRA and CDR2 YSYEKL come from the germline V gene. This CDR3 has 13 residues. Written as DNA, the CDR3 is TGCGCCAGCAGTCAGCTTCAGCCGGATGGCTACACCTTC. Translated, it gives CASSQLQPDGYTF.

This clonotype was observed a handful of times. The chain carries TRBV5-1 and TRBJ1-3, with D unresolved. The CDR3 runs to 15 residues. Looked up from germline, CDR1 is SGHRS and CDR2 is YFSETQ. V lost 5 bases and J lost 0, with 12 bases in between. In DNA, the CDR3 is TGCGCCAGCAGAAAGGACTGGAGCTCTGGAAACACCATATATTTT. Translated, it gives CASRKDWSSGNTIYF. Full variable domain (missing parts from reference TRBV5-1 and TRBJ1-3): KAGVTQTPRYLIKTRGQQVTLSCSPISGHRSVSWYQQTPGQGLQFLFEYFSETQRNKGNFPGRFSGRQFSNSRSEMNVSTLELGDSALYLCASRKDWSSGNTIYFGEGSWLTVV.

This clonotype was observed a few times. This chain joins TRBV27 and TRBJ2-5, with TRBD1 identical over 9 bases. With 6 bases clipped from V and 6 bases from J, the junction kept 23 bases outside the gene matches. The CDR3 contains 19 residues. The V gene's germline CDR1 is MNHEY and CDR2 SMNVEV (reference sequence). The CDR3 region has the DNA TGTGCCAGCAGCTATAATCCACCCTCTACGGGACAGGGTTTGAAGACCCAGTACTTC. This encodes CASSYNPPSTGQGLKTQYF.

The table lists this clonotype with a few counts. The chain recombines TRBV28 with TRBJ1-5, with unresolved D. The CDR3 is 14 amino acids. Trimming shortened V by 5 bases and J by 7 bases, and 15 bases separated the two germline ends. Germline CDR1 and CDR2: MDHEN and SYDVKM. CDR3 in amino acids: CASSNNLNGQPQHF. CDR3 in DNA: TGTGCCAGCAGTAACAACCTGAACGGACAGCCCCAGCATTTT.

This chain joins TRBV4-1 and TRBJ1-1; D is possibly TRBD1 (5 bases). Germline lookup yields CDR1 MGHRA and CDR2 YSYEKL. V lost 0 bases and J lost 2, with 10 bases in between. The CDR3 sequence is 15 residues long. The CDR3 spells CASSQEGQANTEAFF. CDR3 DNA sequence: TGCGCCAGCAGCCAAGAGGGGCAGGCCAACACTGAAGCTTTCTTT.

The chain couples TRBV4-2 to TRBJ1-2; no definite D call. CDR1 is LGHNA and CDR2 is YNFKEQ in the germline V gene. There are 16 residues in the CDR3. V was trimmed by 4 bases and J by 0 bases, leaving 15 bases between them. This chain's CDR3 is CASSPPYDGANYGYTF. Here the CDR3 DNA reads TGTGCCAGCAGCCCTCCCTACGACGGGGCTAACTATGGCTACACCTTC.

This clonotype occurred a few times. The rearrangement links TRBV5-1 to TRBJ1-1, with 11 positions matching TRBD1. V was clipped by 0 bases and J by 4 bases; unmatched bases: 2. From germline, CDR1 is SGHRS and CDR2 YFSETQ. The CDR3 extends over 15 amino acids. The CDR3 region is CASSLAGQGATEAFF. CDR3 nucleotides: TGCGCCAGCAGCTTGGCCGGACAGGGGGCCACTGAAGCTTTCTTT.

The J gene is TRBJ2-3, the V gene TRBV15, with D tentatively TRBD1 or TRBD2 (5 bases each). V was trimmed by 1 base and J by 2 bases, leaving 10 bases between them. The CDR3 sequence is 15 residues long. From germline, CDR1 is LNHNV and CDR2 YYDKDF (reference sequence). CDR3 loop: CATSRGLGDTDTQYF. The CDR3, as DNA: TGTGCCACCAGCAGAGGGCTGGGGGACACAGATACGCAGTATTTT. The full variable domain, in which reference TRBV15 and TRBJ2-3 provide the parts outside the CDR3, is DAMVIQNPRYQVTQFGKPVTLSCSQTLNHNVMYWYQQKSSQAPKLLFHYYDKDFNNEADTPDNFQSRRPNTSFCFLDIRSPGLGDTAMYLCATSRGLGDTDTQYFGPGTRLTVL.

The chain is built from TRBV20-1 and TRBJ2-1; 9 nucleotides align to TRBD2. The ends lost 6 bases at V and 8 bases at J; junction bases unmatched: 20. This CDR3 has 17 residues. CDR1 DFQATT and CDR2 SNEGSKA come from the germline V gene (reference sequence). CDR3 residues: CSATGGGGARGLDEQFF. CDR3 coding DNA: TGCAGTGCCACGGGGGGCGGGGGGGCCCGGGGCCTGGATGAGCAGTTCTTC.

This clonotype occurred a few times. The chain uses TRBV6-2 or TRBV6-3 and TRBJ2-3, with D possibly called TRBD1 or TRBD2 (5 bases each). The CDR3 covers 15 residues. Germline CDR1 is MNHEY and CDR2 is SVGEGT. V lost 7 bases and J 0 bases, leaving 14 bases between the germline ends. The CDR3 region is CASTRSWGSTDTQYF. The DNA for the CDR3 is TGTGCCAGCACCCGGTCGTGGGGGAGCACAGATACGCAGTATTTT.

This chain joins TRBV20-1 and TRBJ1-3, with D tentatively TRBD1 (5 bases). The germline CDR1 and CDR2 sequences are DFQATT and SNEGSKA (reference sequence). V dropped 6 bases and J dropped 2 bases, with 23 bases sitting between them. This CDR3 is built from 17 residues. This chain's CDR3 is CSAREMTELLTGNTIYF. The CDR3 coding sequence is TGCAGTGCCCGAGAGATGACAGAACTCCTTACTGGAAACACCATATATTTT.

The chain combines TRBV11-2 with TRBJ1-2, with 9 nucleotides matching TRBD1. V lost 5 bases to trimming and J lost 8 bases; unmatched junction nucleotides: 6. Germline CDR1 is SGHAT and CDR2 is FQNNGV. The CDR3 is 13 amino acids. The CDR3 nucleotides read TGTGCCAGCAGCCGGGGGACAGGGAGCGGCTACACCTTC. Its protein product is CASSRGTGSGYTF.

This clonotype was found a few times. The chain joins TRBV4-2 to TRBJ2-1; D may be TRBD2 (5 bases). The V gene lost 1 base and the J gene lost 10 bases, with 17 bases spanning the gap. The germline V gene has CDR1 LGHNA and CDR2 YNFKEQ. CDR3 length: 15 residues. CDR3 protein: CASSQVGEVSGEQFF. In DNA form, the CDR3 reads TGTGCCAGCAGCCAAGTGGGTGAAGTCAGCGGAGAGCAGTTCTTC.

The rearrangement uses TRBV6-1 and TRBJ2-1; TRBD2 is a possible D gene (6 bases). V was cut by 8 bases and J by 4 bases, with 12 bases left in between. Germline CDR1 MNHNS, CDR2 SASEGT. The CDR3 has 13 residues. The CDR3 reads CASVGGAYNEQFF. The CDR3 nucleotides are TGTGCCAGCGTAGGCGGGGCTTACAATGAGCAGTTCTTC.

In this sample, this clonotype turned up a few times. This chain links TRBV4-1 with TRBJ1-1; maybe TRBD1 (6 bases). The CDR3 covers 16 residues. The germline V gene has CDR1 MGHRA and CDR2 YSYEKL. Trimming left V 3 bases short and J 4 bases short, with 18 bases between. The CDR3 region is CASSQTPGHKLTEAFF. The CDR3 region has the DNA TGCGCCAGCAGCCAGACCCCGGGACATAAGCTCACTGAAGCTTTCTTT.